This TCR beta chain was captured by sequencing in a study of blood T cells in healthy people across ages. This clonotype turned up a few times. Using a J-beta primer mix together with a sample-barcoded 5' primer, a second PCR was run for about 6 to 12 cycles. TCRdb called the 5' RACE reads again in MiXCR, with one record for every CDR3 protein. The sample lists more than 550,000 distinct CDR3 sequences; roughly 20% were seen once. CDR1 is DFQATT, CDR2 SNEGSKA, per germline (reference sequence). There are 18 residues in the CDR3. After removal of 6 bases from V and 0 bases from J, the junction contained 14 bases not matched to a gene.

The sequencing input was blood. The V call is TRBV20-1, the J call TRBJ1-5, with 10 bases fitting TRBD1. The clonotype was recovered from a man between 65 and 85 years old in good health. CDR3 sequence: CSAKRTDRGSYSNQPQHF. CDR3 nucleotides: TGCAGTGCAAAAAGGACGGACAGGGGGTCGTATAGCAATCAGCCCCAGCATTTT.